This T cell receptor (beta chain) came from a study of response to subunit inactivated influenza vaccine. Findings and caveats of the study: The authors offered the suggestion that each seasonal influenza vaccination recruits few new T cells.

V lost 7 bases to trimming and J lost 3 bases, with 18 bases between them. CDR3 length: 15 amino acids. TCRdb reprocessed the RT-PCR reads via MiXCR and lists one record per CDR3 protein. The sample records about 650,000 distinct CDR3 sequences, around 13% being singletons. Remarks on this clonotype: What it binds is not known.

The source was PBMCs from blood, collected around two weeks before vaccination. This sequence originates from a man aged 50-60 years who received an inactivated influenza vaccine. This chain connects TRBV12-3 or TRBV12-4 to TRBJ1-1; D uncertain. Here the CDR3 DNA reads TGTGCCAGCAAGTTGGATATGGGATCGTACACTGAAGCTTTCTTT. Its protein product is CASKLDMGSYTEAFF.